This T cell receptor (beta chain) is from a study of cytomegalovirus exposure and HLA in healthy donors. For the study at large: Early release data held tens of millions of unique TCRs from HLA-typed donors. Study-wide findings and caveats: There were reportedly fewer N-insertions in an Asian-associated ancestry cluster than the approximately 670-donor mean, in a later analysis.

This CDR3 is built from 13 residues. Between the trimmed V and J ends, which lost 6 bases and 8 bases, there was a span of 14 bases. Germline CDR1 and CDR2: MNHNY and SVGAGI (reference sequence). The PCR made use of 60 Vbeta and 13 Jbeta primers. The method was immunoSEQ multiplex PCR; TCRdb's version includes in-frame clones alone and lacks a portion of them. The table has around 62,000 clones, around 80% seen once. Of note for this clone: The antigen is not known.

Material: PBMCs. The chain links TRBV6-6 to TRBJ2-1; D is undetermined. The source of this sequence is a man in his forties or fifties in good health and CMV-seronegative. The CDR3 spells CASSSLPIDEQFF. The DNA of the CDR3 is TGTGCCAGCAGCTCACTCCCCATCGATGAGCAGTTCTTC.